These 21 T cell receptor beta chains originate from one sample sequenced in a study of blood T cell repertoires in COVID-19. Sequencing was performed with immunoSEQ multiplex PCR; in TCRdb, only in-frame clones are kept and a portion is missing. The sample contains approximately 290,000 clones, 80% to 90% of which appear only once. Sequenced input: PBMCs or T cells enriched from blood (not recorded which). The receptors were gathered from a woman aged 30 to 39 who had recovered from COVID-19.

The chain recombines TRBV10-1 with TRBJ2-3; 7 nucleotides line up with TRBD2. J was trimmed by 3 bases and V by 2 bases; bases with no gene match: 5. The V gene's germline CDR1 is WNHNN and CDR2 SYGVQD (reference sequence). The length of the CDR3 is 15 residues. The CDR3 sequence: CASSEGGGITDTQYF. In DNA form, the CDR3 reads TGCGCCAGCAGTGAGGGCGGGGGAATAACAGATACGCAGTATTTT.

This clone has only a few counts. The chain uses TRBV5-4 and TRBJ2-1; D may be TRBD1 (6 bases). The CDR3 is 12 amino acids. The V and J ends lost 4 bases and 7 bases respectively, with 9 bases between them. Per the germline V gene, CDR1 is SGHNT and CDR2 is YYREEE (reference sequence). DNA of the CDR3: TGTGCCAGCAGCAAACAGGGAAATGAGCAGTTCTTC. Amino acids: CASSKQGNEQFF.

The rearrangement joins TRBV29-1 to TRBJ2-7; the match to TRBD1 covers 9 bases. Germline V CDR1 and CDR2: SQVTM, ANQGSEA. J lost 2 bases, V lost 4 bases, and 3 bases had no gene match. The CDR3 covers 13 residues. CDR3 region: CSVGTGDTYEQYF. Here the CDR3 DNA reads TGCAGCGTTGGGACAGGGGACACCTACGAGCAGTACTTC.

The rearrangement joins TRBV19 to TRBJ2-2; unclear D gene. CDR1 is LNHDA and CDR2 is SQIVND in the germline V gene (reference sequence). V was cut by 5 bases and J by 0 bases, with 4 bases left in between. There are 13 residues in the CDR3. Written as DNA, the CDR3 is TGTGCCAGTAGTTGGCCGAACACCGGGGAGCTGTTTTTT. Translated: CASSWPNTGELFF.

The chain joins TRBV27 to TRBJ2-3; perhaps TRBD2 as D (6 bases). Germline V lookup: CDR1 MNHEY, CDR2 SMNVEV (reference sequence). Trimming took 1 base from V and 0 from J, leaving 8 bases between them. The CDR3 has 15 amino acids. The CDR3 spells CASSLWGTSTDTQYF. The DNA of the CDR3 is TGTGCCAGCAGTTTATGGGGGACTAGCACAGATACGCAGTATTTT.

V is TRBV29-1 and J is TRBJ2-3; D unclear. Trimming left V 5 bases short and J 6 bases short, with 9 bases between. The CDR3 extends over 11 amino acids. The germline V gene has CDR1 SQVTM and CDR2 ANQGSEA. The DNA for the CDR3 is TGCAGCGTTCCCATACTCGATACGCAGTATTTT. Translated: CSVPILDTQYF.

V gene TRBV28 combines with J gene TRBJ1-2; D is uncertain. Trimming removed 6 bases at V and 2 bases at J, with 7 bases between. Germline V gene data show CDR1 as MDHEN and CDR2 as SYDVKM. This CDR3 comprises 12 residues. The CDR3 loop is CASSPGNYGYTF. CDR3 DNA sequence: TGTGCCAGCAGCCCGGGGAACTATGGCTACACCTTC.

The genes are TRBV28 and TRBJ1-2; D might be TRBD1 (5 bases). V lost 3 bases and J 2 bases, leaving 16 bases between the germline ends. Germline CDR1 reads MDHEN; CDR2 reads SYDVKM. This CDR3 has 16 amino acids. DNA for the CDR3: TGTGCCAGCAGTTTTTGGGGGGGAGGGTGGAACTATGGCTACACCTTC. Its translation is CASSFWGGGWNYGYTF.

This rearrangement joins TRBV11-2 to TRBJ1-1; no firm D call. This CDR3 has 13 residues. The germline CDR1 and CDR2 sequences are SGHAT and FQNNGV. V lost 1 base, J lost 7 bases, and 10 bases lay in between. The CDR3 region is CASSLGPFVEAFF. CDR3 nucleotides: TGTGCCAGCAGCTTAGGGCCCTTTGTTGAAGCTTTCTTT.

V gene TRBV29-1 combines with J gene TRBJ2-1; 15 bases map to TRBD2. This CDR3 has 16 residues. The V segment lost 7 bases and the J segment 4 bases; nucleotides outside the gene matches: 8. Germline lookup yields CDR1 SQVTM and CDR2 ANQGSEA. The CDR3 is CSAERGTSGGYNEQFF. As DNA, the CDR3 is TGCAGCGCCGAACGGGGGACTAGCGGGGGGTACAATGAGCAGTTCTTC.

This chain links TRBV27 with TRBJ2-7; 8 positions match TRBD1. The CDR3 spans 14 residues. CDR1 and CDR2 from the germline V gene are MNHEY and SMNVEV (reference sequence). V trimming: 6 bases; J trimming: 3 bases; junction bases outside the gene matches: 7. The CDR3 protein is CASRWTGSDYEQYF. Written as DNA, the CDR3 is TGTGCCAGCAGGTGGACAGGGTCGGACTACGAGCAGTACTTC.

The chain employs TRBV4-1 and TRBJ2-1; the match to TRBD1 covers 8 bases. V lost 4 bases, J lost 1 base, and 6 bases stayed unmatched. CDR1 and CDR2 (germline): MGHRA, YSYEKL. The CDR3 is 16 amino acids. The CDR3 protein is CASSPGRQGSYNEQFF. CDR3 sequence (DNA): TGCGCCAGCAGCCCAGGGAGACAGGGGTCCTACAATGAGCAGTTCTTC.

V gene TRBV28 combines with J gene TRBJ2-5; 7 positions agree with TRBD2. Per the germline V gene, CDR1 is MDHEN and CDR2 is SYDVKM. Trimming removed 6 bases from V and 4 bases from J; junction bases left unmatched: 5. The CDR3 is 13 residues long. CDR3 in DNA: TGTGCCAGCAGCCGCGGGAGACGAGAGACCCAGTACTTC. Its translation: CASSRGRRETQYF. The entire variable domain, with the rest obtained from reference TRBV28 and TRBJ2-5, is as follows: DVKVTQSSRYLVKRTGEKVFLECVQDMDHENMFWYRQDPGLGLRLIYFSYDVKMKEKGDIPEGYSVSREKKERFSLILESASTNQTSMYLCASSRGRRETQYFGPGTRLLVL.

The J gene is TRBJ2-4, the V gene TRBV6-5; the D gene is possibly TRBD1 (5 bases). Trimming removed 2 bases from V and 6 bases from J, with 8 bases in between. Germline V gives CDR1 MNHEY, CDR2 SVGAGI. This CDR3 has 13 amino acids. This CDR3 reads CASSYPGINIQYF. In DNA form, the CDR3 reads TGTGCCAGCAGTTACCCAGGGATAAACATTCAGTACTTC.

The chain employs TRBV30 and TRBJ2-6; 7 positions match TRBD1. This CDR3 is 15 amino acids long. Germline-derived CDR1 and CDR2 are GTSNPN and SVGIG (reference sequence). CDR3 loop: CAFAGGTSGANVLTF. In DNA form, the CDR3 reads TGTGCATTCGCAGGGGGAACTTCTGGGGCCAACGTCCTGACTTTC.

This clone appeared once. V and J are TRBV7-9 and TRBJ2-3; 8 nucleotides align to TRBD1. The CDR3 has 16 amino acids. The J segment lost 0 bases and the V segment lost 2 bases, leaving 4 bases of the junction unmatched. Germline lookup yields CDR1 SEHNR and CDR2 FQNEAQ (reference sequence). The CDR3 bases are TGTGCCAGCAGCTTATCGGACAGGGCGAGCACAGATACGCAGTATTTT. It encodes CASSLSDRASTDTQYF.

The rearrangement links TRBV28 to TRBJ1-2; possible D gene TRBD1, 5 bases. CDR1 is MDHEN, CDR2 SYDVKM, per germline. Trimming pared 2 bases from V and 4 bases from J, leaving 11 bases between. This CDR3 contains 14 residues. The CDR3 sequence is CASSLHDSTYGYTF. The CDR3 nucleotides read TGTGCCAGCAGTTTACACGACAGTACCTATGGCTACACCTTC.

This sequence joins TRBV11-2 and TRBJ1-2; TRBD1 is a possible D gene (5 bases). V was pared by 5 bases and J by 2 bases, with 9 bases between. This CDR3 has 13 amino acids. Germline CDR1 and CDR2: SGHAT and FQNNGV. The CDR3 sequence is CASSPGVNYGYTF. The CDR3 bases are TGTGCCAGCAGCCCGGGGGTGAACTATGGCTACACCTTC.

This clone was counted a single time. The rearrangement links TRBV19 to TRBJ2-2; 14 bases fit TRBD2. Germline CDR1 LNHDA, CDR2 SQIVND (reference sequence). The ends lost 11 bases at V and 5 bases at J; junction bases unmatched: 7. The CDR3 sequence is 15 residues long. The CDR3 protein is CAGGTSGSLTGELFF. The CDR3 coding sequence is TGTGCCGGCGGGACTAGCGGGAGTTTGACCGGGGAGCTGTTTTTT.

J is TRBJ1-3 and V is TRBV28; perhaps TRBD1 as D (5 bases). CDR1 is MDHEN and CDR2 is SYDVKM in the germline V gene. The CDR3 length is 14 residues. V was pared by 6 bases and J by 0 bases, with 9 bases between. CDR3 bases: TGTGCCAGCAGGAGGGACTTCTCTGGAAACACCATATATTTT. It yields the protein CASRRDFSGNTIYF.

This clone was picked up many times. The V and J genes are TRBV7-9 and TRBJ2-7; TRBD1 agrees at 9 bases. The germline V gene has CDR1 SEHNR and CDR2 FQNEAQ (reference sequence). V lost 4 bases to trimming and J lost 7 bases; unmatched junction nucleotides: 2. The CDR3 covers 12 residues. CDR3 sequence: CASSSGTGEQYF. The CDR3 coding sequence is TGTGCCAGCAGCTCCGGGACAGGGGAGCAGTACTTC.